The 23 T cell receptor beta chains presented below share a single source sample, sequenced in a study of blood T cell repertoires in COVID-19. Generated by immunoSEQ multiplex PCR, the TCRdb table keeps only in-frame clones and is missing some. The sample lists about 320,000 clones; roughly 85% were seen once. Sequencing used peripheral blood. Receptors were obtained from a human donor in a cohort sampled during active COVID-19.

The chain links TRBV19 to TRBJ2-6; possible D gene TRBD2, 5 bases. The CDR3 loop spans 13 amino acids. With 8 bases removed from V and 8 bases from J, the gap between germline ends came to 13 bases. The germline V gene has CDR1 LNHDA and CDR2 SQIVND (reference sequence). The chain's CDR3 is CASLISGSNVLTF. The CDR3 DNA is TGTGCCAGTTTGATTTCGGGATCCAACGTCCTGACTTTC.

This rearrangement joins TRBV15 to TRBJ2-3, with TRBD1 matching over 9 bases. The CDR3 consists of 16 residues. J gave up 1 base and V 2 bases, and 4 bases lay outside the gene matches. The germline CDR1 and CDR2 sequences are LNHNV and YYDKDF (reference sequence). The CDR3, as DNA: TGTGCCACCAGCAGAAAAACAGGGGGCGGCACAGATACGCAGTATTTT. Protein sequence: CATSRKTGGGTDTQYF.

Turning to this clone: Different DNA sequences within this sample yield the same CDR3. The CDR3 loop reads CAISESRNTEAFF. CDR3 nucleotide sequence: TGTGCCATCAGTGAGTCTCGGAACACTGAAGCTTTCTTT. The chain links TRBV10-3 to TRBJ1-1; no reliable D call. The CDR3 is made up of 13 amino acids. Germline CDR1 and CDR2: ENHRY and SYGVKD. Trimming cost V 0 bases and J 1 base, with 3 bases left between them.

The rearrangement uses TRBV3-1 (or the pseudogene TRBV3-2) and TRBJ2-7; 14 bases fit TRBD2. Germline-derived CDR1 and CDR2 are LGHDT and YNNKEL (reference sequence). With V trimmed by 0 bases and J by 7 bases, 5 bases remained unmatched. There are 16 residues in the CDR3. In DNA form, the CDR3 reads TGTGCCAGCAGCCAAGATCGGACTAGCGGGGGGCTTGAGCAGTACTTC. The encoded protein is CASSQDRTSGGLEQYF.

The rearrangement links TRBV4-1 to TRBJ1-2; a possible D gene is TRBD1 (6 bases). From germline, CDR1 is MGHRA and CDR2 YSYEKL. There are 14 residues in the CDR3. The germline V and J ends were trimmed by 1 base and 7 bases, with 13 bases remaining between them. CDR3 sequence: CASSQAGGRFGYTF. In nucleotides, the CDR3 is TGCGCCAGCAGCCAAGCCGGGGGGCGGTTTGGCTACACCTTC.

The gene calls are TRBV6-4 and TRBJ1-2, with 8 bases matching TRBD1. Germline loops: CDR1 MRHNA, CDR2 SNTAGT. The length of the CDR3 is 14 residues. With 5 bases clipped from V and 0 bases from J, the junction kept 2 bases outside the gene matches. CDR3 region: CASSRTGTNYGYTF. DNA for the CDR3: TGTGCCAGCAGTCGGACAGGGACTAACTATGGCTACACCTTC.

In its sample, this clone was seen once. The chain employs TRBV18 and TRBJ1-4, with 7 bases lining up with TRBD1. This CDR3 comprises 14 residues. V was clipped by 3 bases and J by 8 bases; unmatched bases: 6. Germline CDR1 and CDR2: KGHSH and LQKENI. The CDR3 reads CASSPTGEAEKLFF. The CDR3 bases are TGTGCCAGCTCACCTACAGGGGAAGCGGAAAAACTGTTTTTT.

This chain links TRBV19 with TRBJ2-6; 11 bases match TRBD1. V trimming: 8 bases; J trimming: 4 bases; junction bases outside the gene matches: 4. Germline V CDR1 and CDR2: LNHDA, SQIVND (reference sequence). The CDR3 is 15 amino acids. The DNA for the CDR3 is TGTGCCAGTGGGACAGGGGGTACCGGGGCCAACGTCCTGACTTTC. This sequence encodes CASGTGGTGANVLTF.

A few counts support this clone. J is TRBJ1-2 and V is TRBV9, with 7 bases matching TRBD1. Trimming took 3 bases from V and 3 from J; bases not matched to a gene: 5. The length of the CDR3 is 14 residues. Germline V lookup: CDR1 SGDLS, CDR2 YYNGEE. The CDR3 coding sequence is TGTGCCAGCAGCGATAGACAGGGCCACTATGGCTACACCTTC. Its translation is CASSDRQGHYGYTF. Using reference TRBV9 and TRBJ1-2 for the parts outside the CDR3, the full variable domain is DSGVTQTPKHLITATGQRVTLRCSPRSGDLSVYWYQQSLDQGLQFLIQYYNGEERAKGNILERFSAQQFPDLHSELNLSSLELGDSALYFCASSDRQGHYGYTFGSGTRLTVV.

The rearrangement uses TRBV14 and TRBJ1-3; 7 bases align to TRBD1. CDR1 and CDR2 (germline): SGHDN, FVKESK. The CDR3 has 14 amino acids. The J segment lost 4 bases and the V segment lost 6 bases, leaving 6 bases of the junction unmatched. The CDR3 loop reads CASSRQGPGNTIYF. The CDR3 DNA follows: TGTGCCAGCAGTAGACAGGGTCCCGGAAACACCATATATTTT.

This chain connects TRBV3-1 (or the pseudogene TRBV3-2) to TRBJ1-2; a weak D match, TRBD1 (6 bases). Germline V gene data show CDR1 as LGHDT and CDR2 as YNNKEL (reference sequence). The V end was cut by 1 base, the J end by 4 bases, with 10 bases between. The CDR3 runs to 14 residues. CDR3 in DNA: TGTGCCAGCAGCCAAGCGGACAGTATCTATGGCTACACCTTC. Translating it yields CASSQADSIYGYTF.

V is TRBV12-3 or TRBV12-4 and J is TRBJ1-1; tentatively, D is TRBD1 (6 bases). The CDR3 runs to 11 residues. V lost 4 bases and J lost 8, with 8 bases in between. The CDR3 DNA reads TGTGCCAGCAGTTCAGGGGAAGAAGCTTTCTTT. Its translation: CASSSGEEAFF.

The genes are TRBV7-2 and TRBJ2-1, with D perhaps matching TRBD2 (6 bases). V was cut by 5 bases and J by 1 base, with 12 bases left in between. CDR1 is SGHTA and CDR2 is FQGNSA in the germline V gene. The CDR3 loop spans 15 amino acids. The CDR3 sequence is CASSRSGLSYNEQFF. As DNA, the CDR3 is TGTGCCAGCAGCAGAAGCGGGCTTTCCTACAATGAGCAGTTCTTC.

V usage is TRBV3-1 (or the pseudogene TRBV3-2) and J usage is TRBJ1-4; TRBD1 matches 7 bases. V lost 0 bases to trimming and J lost 3 bases; unmatched junction nucleotides: 4. The CDR3 spans 16 residues. Per the germline V gene, CDR1 is LGHDT and CDR2 is YNNKEL (reference sequence). The CDR3 spells CASSQEPGGANEKLFF. CDR3 sequence (DNA): TGTGCCAGCAGCCAAGAACCAGGGGGTGCTAATGAAAAACTGTTTTTT.

This rearrangement joins TRBV6-4 to TRBJ2-7; D not resolved. Germline V lookup: CDR1 MRHNA, CDR2 SNTAGT. There are 13 residues in the CDR3. Trimming cost V 7 bases and J 3 bases, with 13 bases left between them. In nucleotides, the CDR3 is TGTGCCAGCACAGAAAGTTGCTGCTACGAGCAGTACTTC. Protein product: CASTESCCYEQYF.

V and J are TRBV7-9 and TRBJ2-7, with 11 bases matching TRBD2. CDR3 length: 16 residues. Germline V gives CDR1 SEHNR, CDR2 FQNEAQ (reference sequence). Germline trimming cut 4 bases from V and 0 bases from J; bases unmatched to any gene: 5. The CDR3 nucleotides read TGTGCCAGCAGCTCGGGACTAGCGGAGAGCTCCTACGAGCAGTACTTC. It is translated as CASSSGLAESSYEQYF.

The chain combines TRBV9 with TRBJ2-3, with TRBD2 identical over 8 bases. The J segment lost 3 bases and the V segment lost 9 bases, leaving 12 bases of the junction unmatched. The CDR3 spans 15 residues. Germline CDR1 SGDLS, CDR2 YYNGEE. CDR3 bases: TGTGCCACCCATTTCTTAGCGGGGACTACAGATACGCAGTATTTT. Amino acids: CATHFLAGTTDTQYF.

The chain has TRBV12-3 or TRBV12-4 and TRBJ1-1; D gene unclear. The V and J ends lost 3 bases and 3 bases respectively, with 8 bases between them. The CDR3 has 13 residues. CDR3 nucleotide sequence: TGTGCCAGCAGTTTTTTCCCTCACACTGAAGCTTTCTTT. Translation gives CASSFFPHTEAFF.

The chain links TRBV6-5 to TRBJ1-4; 7 bases agree with TRBD1. The CDR3 contains 14 residues. The V and J ends lost 6 bases and 5 bases, in that order; junction bases with no gene match: 6. Per germline, CDR1 MNHEY and CDR2 SVGAGI. CDR3 nucleotide sequence: TGTGCCAGCAGGGGCCGGGACAGAAATGAAAAACTGTTTTTT. Amino acids: CASRGRDRNEKLFF.

The chain links TRBV5-5 to TRBJ1-2, with TRBD1 as a possible D gene (5 bases). The CDR3 totals 14 residues. Germline V gene lookup returns CDR1 SGHKS and CDR2 YYEKEE (reference sequence). V dropped 4 bases and J dropped 4 bases, with 14 bases sitting between them. This CDR3 reads CASSPGGSGYGYTF. The CDR3 region has the DNA TGTGCCAGCAGCCCGGGGGGGTCGGGCTATGGCTACACCTTC.

There are a few counts of this clone. V is TRBV9 and J is TRBJ1-2; the D gene is possibly TRBD1 (6 bases). Trimming left V 5 bases short and J 4 bases short, with 9 bases between. CDR3 length: 12 amino acids. CDR1 and CDR2 from the germline V gene are SGDLS and YYNGEE. The CDR3 loop reads CASRDSVYGYTF. The CDR3, as DNA: TGTGCCAGCAGGGACAGTGTCTATGGCTACACCTTC. Together with reference TRBV9 and TRBJ1-2, the CDR3 gives the full variable domain: DSGVTQTPKHLITATGQRVTLRCSPRSGDLSVYWYQQSLDQGLQFLIQYYNGEERAKGNILERFSAQQFPDLHSELNLSSLELGDSALYFCASRDSVYGYTFGSGTRLTVV.

This rearrangement joins TRBV6-4 to TRBJ2-7; D might be TRBD1 (5 bases). V dropped 6 bases and J dropped 6 bases, with 18 bases sitting between them. This CDR3 has 14 amino acids. Germline V lookup: CDR1 MRHNA, CDR2 SNTAGT. The CDR3 nucleotides read TGTGCCAGCAGCGAAAGGTTGGGGCAAGGCGAGCAGTACTTC. It codes for CASSERLGQGEQYF.

The chain links TRBV18 to TRBJ2-3, with 8 bases fitting TRBD2. Trimming removed 4 bases from V and 1 base from J; junction bases left unmatched: 7. This CDR3 is built from 16 residues. The germline V gene has CDR1 KGHSH and CDR2 LQKENI. CDR3 nucleotides: TGTGCCAGCTCACAGACGGGACTAGGTGGCACAGATACGCAGTATTTT. It yields the protein CASSQTGLGGTDTQYF.